The TCR beta chain under discussion was sequenced for a study of cytomegalovirus exposure and HLA in healthy donors. The study, taken as a whole, reports: One later analysis, an examination of the roughly 130 validation repertoires, found that first-cohort TCR clusters tended to co-occur in them. The listing of 160 or so TCR beta chains classed them as cytomegalovirus-associated. In vitro work confirmed that three CMV-associated chains recognize CMV antigens.

With respect to this clone: Its antigen is currently unknown.

The CDR3 has 16 residues. Germline V lookup: CDR1 MNHEY, CDR2 SVGAGI. Losses at the gene ends were 4 bases for V and 0 bases for J; bases not matched to a gene: 8. The donors were part of the roughly 110-subject validation cohort, which stood apart from the approximately 700-subject first cohort. Clones were read by immunoSEQ multiplex PCR, and TCRdb kept only the in-frame ones, dropping some. The sample includes 150,000 to 200,000 clones, roughly 83% of them seen just once. The V gene is TRBV6-5, the J gene TRBJ2-7; 8 bases fit TRBD1. The receptor comes from a young man in good health and CMV-seropositive. Sequencing was performed on PBMCs. The CDR3 reads CASSWTGKAPSYEQYF. The CDR3 bases are TGTGCCAGCAGTTGGACAGGGAAAGCCCCCTCCTACGAGCAGTACTTC.